The sequence of this T cell receptor beta chain was determined in a study of human T cells and chemical hapten exposure. The time point was: pre-sensitization, week 0. The treatment was: therapeutic diphenylcyclopropenone sensitization with weekly scalp DPC. Blood sampling occurred before each patch-test application. TCRdb fed the RACE reads into MiXCR, producing one record per CDR3 protein. The data contain under 300,000 distinct CDR3 sequences, roughly 7.7% of them singletons. CDR1 is MDHEN and CDR2 is SYDVKM in the germline V gene. The CDR3 runs to 16 residues. V lost 3 bases, J lost 6 bases, and 21 bases lay in between.

The clonotype comes from a man aged 18 to 29 with alopecia areata. Some clones in this sample may be carry-over from other donors' samples. The sequencing used whole blood, collected in connection with sensitization to the hapten diphenylcyclopropenone (DPC). This chain joins TRBV28 and TRBJ2-7; D remains ambiguous. CDR3 sequence: CASSFASRDPAGEQYF. CDR3 DNA: TGTGCCAGCAGTTTTGCCTCTAGGGATCCCGCCGGCGAGCAGTACTTC.